The 13 T cell receptor beta chains given below trace back to one sample, sequenced in a study of T-cell reconstitution after alpha-beta-depleted transplantation in children. Unique molecular identifiers were built into the TCRbeta library. One entry per CDR3 protein results from TCRdb running MiXCR on the PCR reads. Seen here are about 260,000 distinct CDR3 sequences, just under 8.5% observed once, and the top ten hold 6% to 7%. The sequenced sample was PBMCs, mostly from graft donor cells, obtained 180 days after TCRalphabeta/CD19-depleted stem cell transplant. The source of these receptors is a male patient under 18 who had a stem cell transplant for acute lymphoblastic leukemia, so the T cells may come from the graft donor.

This clonotype was counted at least ten times. J is TRBJ2-7 and V is TRBV3-1, with a weak D call TRBD1 (5 bases). Germline CDR1 and CDR2: LGHDT and YNNKEL (reference sequence). Trimming removed 2 bases from V and 5 bases from J, with 10 bases in between. The CDR3 covers 13 residues. CDR3 sequence reads: CASSQQGWNEQYF. CDR3 nucleotides: TGTGCCAGCAGCCAACAGGGATGGAACGAGCAGTACTTC.

Turning to this clonotype: This may arise from a read error, as a much more abundant clone is one base away. This rearrangement joins TRBV11-3 to TRBJ2-3; TRBD2 aligns across 12 bases. Germline V lookup: CDR1 SGHNT, CDR2 YENEEA. The CDR3 totals 16 residues. CDR3: CASNLNPSGGANTQYF. The DNA for the CDR3 is TGTGCCAGCAACTTAAATCCTAGCGGGGGGGCGAATACGCAGTATTTT. Filled out from reference TRBV11-3 and TRBJ2-3, the complete variable domain reads EAGVVQSPRYKIIEKKQPVAFWCNPISGHNTLYWYLQNLGQGPELLIRYENEEAVDDSQLPKDRFSAERLKGVDSTLKIQPAELGDSAVYLCASNLNPSGGANTQYFGPGTRLTVL.

The chain combines TRBV5-1 with TRBJ2-2; D may be TRBD1 or TRBD2 (5 bases each). V lost 5 bases, J lost 4 bases, and 9 bases lay in between. Germline CDR1 SGHRS, CDR2 YFSETQ. The CDR3 consists of 13 residues. Written as DNA, the CDR3 is TGCGCCAGCAGGGGGGAGAGCACCGGGGAGCTGTTTTTT. Translation gives CASRGESTGELFF.

This clonotype was counted many times. The V and J genes are TRBV4-1 and TRBJ2-1; no definite D call. Germline V gene data show CDR1 as MGHRA and CDR2 as YSYEKL. V lost 1 base and J 0 bases, leaving 13 bases between the germline ends. There are 17 residues in the CDR3. For the CDR3, the DNA is TGCGCCAGCAGCCAAGTACGTCAGATTGGCTCCTACAATGAGCAGTTCTTC. It is translated as CASSQVRQIGSYNEQFF.

This clonotype was counted many times. This sequence joins TRBV9 and TRBJ2-7; D perhaps matches TRBD2 (6 bases). The germline CDR1 and CDR2 sequences are SGDLS and YYNGEE. The germline V and J ends were trimmed by 4 bases and 2 bases, with 13 bases remaining between them. The CDR3 covers 14 residues. CDR3 DNA: TGTGCCAGCAGCCCCGGTGGGGAGGCCTACGAGCAGTACTTC. Its protein product is CASSPGGEAYEQYF.

In this sample, this clonotype turned up many times. This sequence joins TRBV6-5 and TRBJ2-1; 7 nucleotides match TRBD1. The CDR3 consists of 17 residues. Trimming cost V 5 bases and J 0 bases; bases outside gene matches: 10. In germline, CDR1 is MNHEY, CDR2 SVGAGI. The CDR3 region has the DNA TGTGCCAGCAGTCCTCCCCCTCACAGGGGCTCCTACAATGAGCAGTTCTTC. Translation gives CASSPPPHRGSYNEQFF.

This clonotype was detected ten times or more. The V and J genes are TRBV6-2 or TRBV6-3 and TRBJ1-5; no clear D. V lost 0 bases, J lost 1 base, and 4 bases lay in between. This CDR3 region has 14 residues. Germline V lookup: CDR1 MNHEY, CDR2 SVGEGT. This CDR3 is CASSYSSSNQPQHF. CDR3 in DNA: TGTGCCAGCAGTTACTCAAGCAGCAATCAGCCCCAGCATTTT.

This clonotype was recorded many times. The chain recombines TRBV6-1 with TRBJ2-2; a possible D gene is TRBD1 (5 bases). CDR1 and CDR2 (germline): MNHNS, SASEGT. Trimming took 6 bases from V and 3 from J, leaving 11 bases between them. The CDR3 has 14 residues. CDR3 sequence: CASRLTDHTGELFF. The CDR3, as DNA: TGTGCCAGCAGACTGACAGACCACACCGGGGAGCTGTTTTTT.

Remarks on this clonotype: A clone one base away is much larger, so this may be a read error. The chain employs TRBV2 and TRBJ2-3, with D unresolved. The J call may be wrong; the DNA end is better matched by TRBJ1-5. CDR1 SNHLY and CDR2 FYNNEI come from the germline V gene. CDR3 length: 14 amino acids. CDR3 nucleotides: TGTGCCAGCAGCCCTACTAACATCACAGATACGCAGCATTTT. This codes for CASSPTNITDTQHF.

This clonotype was seen ten or more times. The rearrangement joins TRBV2 to TRBJ2-4, with unresolved D. V was shortened by 2 bases and J by 8 bases, with 7 bases between the two germline ends. The germline V gene encodes CDR1 SNHLY and CDR2 FYNNEI. The CDR3 is 12 residues long. CDR3 amino acids: CASSEPQDIQYF. The CDR3 coding sequence is TGTGCCAGCAGTGAACCCCAGGACATTCAGTACTTC.

The sample holds many counts of this clonotype. The chain joins TRBV11-2 to TRBJ1-5; 7 nucleotides align to TRBD1. The CDR3 length is 13 residues. Germline V gene data show CDR1 as SGHAT and CDR2 as FQNNGV. The junction had 3 bases not matched to a gene; V was cut back by 3 bases and J by 7 bases. The CDR3 nucleotides are TGTGCCAGCAGCTTCAGGGGGAACCAGCCCCAGCATTTT. Protein product: CASSFRGNQPQHF.

This clonotype was counted many times. The gene calls are TRBV29-1 and TRBJ2-1; no clear D gene. Germline lookup yields CDR1 SQVTM and CDR2 ANQGSEA. V was pared by 3 bases and J by 10 bases, with 10 bases between. This CDR3 has 11 residues. For the CDR3, the DNA is TGCAGCGTTGAGGGCCTAAGAGAGCAGTTCTTC. It codes for CSVEGLREQFF.

This clonotype came up many times. The chain uses TRBV15 and TRBJ2-2, with D unresolved. Between the trimmed V and J ends, which lost 1 base and 3 bases, there was a span of 9 bases. Germline V lookup: CDR1 LNHNV, CDR2 YYDKDF (reference sequence). The CDR3 contains 15 residues. The CDR3 sequence: CATSRVLGYTGELFF. DNA of the CDR3: TGTGCCACCAGCAGAGTGTTGGGGTACACCGGGGAGCTGTTTTTT.